Presented here are 17 T cell receptor beta chains from one specimen sequenced in a study of CD8 T cells in Susac syndrome. RNA totalling roughly 0.5 to 1 ug underwent reverse transcription with random hexamers. TCRdb independently ran MiXCR on the immunoSEQ multiplex PCR reads; one entry per CDR3 protein. The profile shows more than 100,000 distinct CDR3 sequences, about 95% of them singletons. Sequenced sample: CD4+ T cells from PBMCs. These receptors all come from a human donor in good health.

The V gene is TRBV5-1, the J gene TRBJ2-7; 10 nucleotides agree with TRBD2. CDR3 size: 14 residues. V lost 4 bases to trimming and J lost 9 bases; unmatched junction nucleotides: 10. The V gene's germline CDR1 is SGHRS and CDR2 YFSETQ. This chain's CDR3 is CASSPGLAAVGQYF. CDR3 nucleotide sequence: TGCGCCAGCAGCCCAGGACTAGCGGCAGTCGGGCAGTACTTC.

This clonotype appeared a single time. The genes are TRBV5-1 and TRBJ2-7; 7 bases are a match to TRBD1. The J segment lost 3 bases and the V segment lost 6 bases, leaving 9 bases of the junction unmatched. CDR1 is SGHRS and CDR2 is YFSETQ in the germline V gene. The CDR3 totals 14 residues. CDR3 region: CASTMGTANYEQYF. The CDR3 DNA is TGCGCCAGCACCATGGGGACAGCAAACTACGAGCAGTACTTC.

This chain links TRBV29-1 with TRBJ1-2; D perhaps matches TRBD1 (6 bases). This CDR3 is 13 amino acids long. The V gene's germline CDR1 is SQVTM and CDR2 ANQGSEA. Trimming took off 6 bases at V and 0 bases at J, with 11 bases between the two ends. The CDR3 spells CSVSDSPNYGYTF. The CDR3, as DNA: TGCAGCGTGTCGGACAGTCCTAACTATGGCTACACCTTC. The variable domain in full, completed from reference TRBV29-1 and TRBJ1-2, reads SAVISQKPSRDICQRGTSLTIQCQVDSQVTMMFWYRQQPGQSLTLIATANQGSEATYESGFVIDKFPISRPNLTFSTLTVSNMSPEDSSIYLCSVSDSPNYGYTFGSGTRLTVV.

This clonotype was picked up one time. The chain couples TRBV7-9 to TRBJ2-7; 7 bases match TRBD2. The CDR3 runs to 13 residues. Germline assignment: CDR1 SEHNR and CDR2 FQNEAQ (reference sequence). After removal of 1 base from V and 6 bases from J, the junction contained 3 bases not matched to a gene. This CDR3 is CASSLVERGEQYF. The DNA of the CDR3 is TGTGCCAGCAGCTTAGTTGAGCGGGGCGAGCAGTACTTC.

The chain has TRBV30 and TRBJ1-2; TRBD1 aligns across 10 bases. Germline loops: CDR1 GTSNPN, CDR2 SVGIG (reference sequence). The V and J ends lost 4 bases and 6 bases, in that order; junction bases with no gene match: 14. The CDR3 has 16 amino acids. CDR3 amino acids: CAWNRDRGGSWHGYTF. CDR3 nucleotides: TGTGCCTGGAACCGGGACAGGGGAGGTTCATGGCATGGCTACACCTTC.

The chain employs TRBV29-1 and TRBJ1-2; D gene uncertain. The V end was cut by 8 bases, the J end by 0 bases, with 34 bases between. This CDR3 is built from 20 residues. Germline CDR1 SQVTM, CDR2 ANQGSEA. CDR3: CSPWEPSGGQALVTNYGYTF. The CDR3 bases are TGCAGCCCCTGGGAGCCGAGCGGTGGGCAGGCGCTAGTTACTAACTATGGCTACACCTTC.

This clonotype was counted between two and nine times. The V and J genes are TRBV19 and TRBJ2-7, with TRBD1 matching over 10 bases. CDR1 is LNHDA and CDR2 is SQIVND in the germline V gene (reference sequence). The V segment lost 6 bases and the J segment 2 bases; nucleotides outside the gene matches: 4. This CDR3 is 14 amino acids long. CDR3 region: CASSVGQGAYEQYF. DNA of the CDR3: TGTGCCAGTAGCGTCGGACAGGGGGCCTACGAGCAGTACTTC.

This chain joins TRBV5-1 and TRBJ2-5; D is possibly TRBD2 (8 bases). Trimming left V 2 bases short and J 0 bases short, with 17 bases between. This CDR3 is built from 17 residues. Germline-derived CDR1 and CDR2 are SGHRS and YFSETQ. The CDR3 nucleotides are TGCGCCAGCAGCTTCGGCGGGAGGACAGGCCACCAAGAGACCCAGTACTTC. Residues: CASSFGGRTGHQETQYF.

The gene calls are TRBV29-1 and TRBJ2-1; 7 bases are shared with TRBD2. This CDR3 is built from 12 residues. Germline V lookup: CDR1 SQVTM, CDR2 ANQGSEA. Germline trimming cut 2 bases from V and 7 bases from J; bases unmatched to any gene: 2. CDR3 DNA sequence: TGCAGCGTTGAACTCGGGGGGAATGAGCAGTTCTTC. It yields the protein CSVELGGNEQFF.

The genes are TRBV5-1 and TRBJ2-7; D gene ambiguous. Germline CDR1 is SGHRS and CDR2 is YFSETQ. The CDR3 contains 14 residues. With 0 bases removed from V and 1 base from J, the gap between germline ends came to 8 bases. In DNA form, the CDR3 reads TGCGCCAGCAGCTTGGGAGGAAATTCCTACGAGCAGTACTTC. This codes for CASSLGGNSYEQYF.

The V gene is TRBV10-3, the J gene TRBJ2-1; TRBD2 is a possible D gene (5 bases). Trimming removed 3 bases at V and 7 bases at J, with 10 bases between. Germline CDR1 ENHRY, CDR2 SYGVKD. CDR3 size: 13 residues. CDR3 nucleotides: TGTGCCATCAGTGAAGCCCTAGCAAATGAGCAGTTCTTC. It yields the protein CAISEALANEQFF.

This rearrangement joins TRBV5-1 to TRBJ2-7, with TRBD2 matching over 9 bases. Germline V gene data show CDR1 as SGHRS and CDR2 as YFSETQ. V was clipped by 7 bases and J by 3 bases; unmatched bases: 11. The CDR3 runs to 15 residues. For the CDR3, the DNA is TGCGCCAGCCAATCCTATAGCGGGGGCAACTACGAGCAGTACTTC. It translates to CASQSYSGGNYEQYF.

This chain uses TRBV5-1 with TRBJ2-6; D is ambiguous. This CDR3 has 16 residues. Looked up from germline, CDR1 is SGHRS and CDR2 is YFSETQ. V dropped 2 bases and J dropped 0 bases, with 9 bases sitting between them. CDR3 in amino acids: CASSLQPNSGANVLTF. The CDR3 DNA sequence: TGCGCCAGCAGCTTACAGCCCAACTCTGGGGCCAACGTCCTGACTTTC.

J is TRBJ2-5 and V is TRBV10-3; perhaps TRBD1 as D (5 bases). The CDR3 runs 15 residues. Germline CDR1 is ENHRY and CDR2 is SYGVKD. V was cut by 0 bases and J by 4 bases, with 12 bases left in between. DNA of the CDR3: TGTGCCATCAGTGAGTCCTGGGGCTTCGGAGAGACCCAGTACTTC. This codes for CAISESWGFGETQYF.

The genes are TRBV18 and TRBJ2-7; 7 positions agree with TRBD2. Germline-derived CDR1 and CDR2 are KGHSH and LQKENI. Trimming at V came to 4 bases and at J to 3 bases, leaving 6 bases not matched to a gene. The CDR3 sequence is 14 residues long. CDR3 amino acids: CASSQAGASYEQYF. CDR3 in DNA: TGTGCCAGCTCACAGGCGGGAGCTAGCTACGAGCAGTACTTC.

In its sample, this clonotype was seen once. The CDR3 region has the DNA TGTGCCAGCAGTCCCACCGGAGGGCCTAGGAATGAGCAGTTCTTC. Amino acids: CASSPTGGPRNEQFF. The chain uses TRBV27 and TRBJ2-1; TRBD2 is a possible D gene (6 bases). The CDR3 spans 15 residues. The V gene lost 5 bases and the J gene lost 7 bases, with 18 bases spanning the gap. Germline CDR1 and CDR2: MNHEY and SMNVEV (reference sequence).

The chain has TRBV5-6 and TRBJ2-1; 8 nucleotides align to TRBD2. Germline assignment: CDR1 SGHDT and CDR2 YYEEEE. The CDR3 extends over 14 amino acids. V trimming: 4 bases; J trimming: 8 bases; junction bases outside the gene matches: 8. The chain's CDR3 is CASSNERRGDEQFF. The CDR3 DNA is TGTGCCAGCAGCAATGAAAGGCGGGGGGATGAGCAGTTCTTC.